The present entry profiles one TCR beta chain with its context. Its antigen is as yet unknown. The V gene's germline CDR1 is LGHNA and CDR2 YSLEER. CDR3 length: 15 amino acids. The V end was cut by 0 bases, the J end by 5 bases, with 11 bases between. Treatment of the sample: oral pan-JAK inhibitor, 5-10 mg twice daily. Researchers took lesional scalp punch biopsies and peripheral blood from people who were alopecia areata patients. CD4+ and CD8+ T cells were sorted from PBMCs stained for CD3, CD4 and CD8. The authors extracted RNA and reverse transcribed it into cDNA as the sequencing template. Only in-frame clones appear in the TCRdb table, and some are missing; sequencing was by immunoSEQ multiplex PCR. The table shows 35,000 to 45,000 clones, with around 90% occurring only once. The source of the sample is a study of CD8+ T cells in alopecia areata. Overall study results and limits: Many expanded lesional clones persisted in scalp and blood during tofacitinib treatment.

The TCR originated in a human donor with alopecia areata. V usage is TRBV4-3 and J usage is TRBJ2-1; possibly TRBD1 or TRBD2 for D (5 bases each). The material sequenced was CD8+ T cells sorted from blood, taken at week 24, from a patient treated with tofacitinib. In DNA form, the CDR3 reads TGCGCCAGCAGCCAAGAGAGGGGCCACCACAATGAGCAGTTCTTC. Translating gives CASSQERGHHNEQFF.